The entry below gives a single T cell receptor (beta chain) sequence along with its context. The target antigen is unknown. This record belongs to a study of PD-L1 blockade in urothelial cancer. At the level of the study: After treatment start, blood was analyzed at 3 weeks (second dose) and at 6 weeks.

The time point: pretreatment peripheral blood. CDR3 length: 14 residues. V lost 8 bases and J lost 7, with 20 bases in between. Germline V lookup: CDR1 MDHEN, CDR2 SYDVKM. Findings of the study overall: By 3 weeks, tumor-associated blood clones had expanded more in durable-benefit patients.

In each PCR, synthetic TCR analog templates were spiked in. Here immunoSEQ multiplex PCR was the method, and the copy in TCRdb shows in-frame clones only, minus some. The sample has 87,000 or so clones, roughly 84% seen once. The V and J genes are TRBV28 and TRBJ1-2; D is possibly TRBD1 (5 bases). This receptor was taken from a man between 60 and 75 years old with urothelial cancer. Specimen: PBMCs, collected around atezolizumab (anti-PD-L1) treatment. The CDR3 protein is CASDAGGESSGYTF. In nucleotides, the CDR3 is TGTGCCAGCGACGCGGGGGGGGAATCCAGTGGCTACACCTTC.